These 8 T cell receptor beta chains were all obtained from the same sample, sequenced in a study of blood T cell repertoires in COVID-19. Data came from immunoSEQ multiplex PCR; TCRdb stores just in-frame clones and leaves some out. Here the sample spans about 200,000 clones, just under 85% being singletons. Sequencing was performed on peripheral blood. The receptors here all came from a man aged 55 to 69 with COVID-19, enrolled during active disease.

The J gene is TRBJ2-7, the V gene TRBV11-1; 7 positions match TRBD2. Germline V lookup: CDR1 SGHAT, CDR2 FQDESV (reference sequence). Unmatched junction bases numbered 10, after V lost 3 bases and J lost 5 bases. This CDR3 is built from 15 residues. This chain's CDR3 is CASSFLGGRSHEQYF. The CDR3 DNA is TGTGCCAGCAGCTTTCTGGGAGGGAGGTCGCACGAGCAGTACTTC.

The gene calls are TRBV6-5 and TRBJ1-1; 8 nucleotides match TRBD1. V shed 0 bases, J shed 5 bases, and the junction held 5 bases outside the gene matches. This CDR3 is built from 15 residues. CDR1 MNHEY and CDR2 SVGAGI come from the germline V gene. CDR3 amino acids: CASSYSRQGRTEAFF. The DNA of the CDR3 is TGTGCCAGCAGTTACTCGAGACAGGGGCGGACTGAAGCTTTCTTT.

The chain has TRBV27 and TRBJ1-1; maybe TRBD1 (6 bases). The V end lost 5 bases, the J end lost 3 bases, and 13 bases lay between the germline ends. The CDR3 has 14 amino acids. CDR1 is MNHEY and CDR2 is SMNVEV in the germline V gene (reference sequence). In nucleotides, the CDR3 is TGTGCCAGCAGTCCCGGGACACCGTACACTGAAGCTTTCTTT. As protein: CASSPGTPYTEAFF.

The chain carries TRBV20-1 and TRBJ2-7; 10 bases line up with TRBD2. Germline V gene sequence: CDR1 DFQATT, CDR2 SNEGSKA (reference sequence). This CDR3 is built from 15 residues. The ends lost 3 bases at V and 4 bases at J; junction bases unmatched: 9. The CDR3 reads CSASTGLAGVYEQYF. The CDR3 coding sequence is TGCAGTGCTAGTACCGGGCTAGCGGGGGTATACGAGCAGTACTTC.

The chain couples TRBV2 to TRBJ2-7; D gene uncertain. CDR1 SNHLY and CDR2 FYNNEI come from the germline V gene. CDR3 size: 12 residues. V lost 3 bases and J 1 base, leaving 4 bases between the germline ends. The CDR3 DNA follows: TGTGCCAGCAGTGATCGGTCCTACGAGCAGTACTTC. This sequence encodes CASSDRSYEQYF.

The table lists this clone with a few counts. The chain recombines TRBV19 with TRBJ1-5; 12 nucleotides agree with TRBD1. V lost 6 bases and J lost 6; bases outside the gene matches: 6. The CDR3 contains 15 residues. Germline CDR1 reads LNHDA; CDR2 reads SQIVND (reference sequence). CDR3: CASSPRDRGPQPQHF. CDR3 nucleotide sequence: TGTGCCAGTAGCCCCCGGGACAGGGGGCCTCAGCCCCAGCATTTT. Full variable domain (rest looked up from reference TRBV19 and TRBJ1-5): DGGITQSPKYLFRKEGQNVTLSCEQNLNHDAMYWYRQDPGQGLRLIYYSQIVNDFQKGDIAEGYSVSREKKESFPLTVTSAQKNPTAFYLCASSPRDRGPQPQHFGDGTRLSIL.

This sequence joins TRBV5-4 and TRBJ1-2, with 8 bases matching TRBD1. V dropped 2 bases and J dropped 3; count of bases not matched to a gene: 6. Germline V gives CDR1 SGHNT, CDR2 YYREEE (reference sequence). There are 15 residues in the CDR3. DNA of the CDR3: TGTGCCAGCAGCTTCTCAGGGGGCGCGTACTATGGCTACACCTTC. The encoded protein is CASSFSGGAYYGYTF.

The chain couples TRBV28 to TRBJ1-1; 12 nucleotides align to TRBD1. After removal of 6 bases from V and 11 bases from J, the junction contained 7 bases not matched to a gene. The CDR3 totals 13 residues. The germline V gene has CDR1 MDHEN and CDR2 SYDVKM. CDR3 amino acids: CASRGDRGLWAFF. The CDR3 DNA reads TGTGCCAGCAGAGGGGACAGGGGGCTTTGGGCTTTCTTT. The full variable domain, its missing parts supplied by reference TRBV28 and TRBJ1-1, is DVKVTQSSRYLVKRTGEKVFLECVQDMDHENMFWYRQDPGLGLRLIYFSYDVKMKEKGDIPEGYSVSREKKERFSLILESASTNQTSMYLCASRGDRGLWAFFGQGTRLTVV.